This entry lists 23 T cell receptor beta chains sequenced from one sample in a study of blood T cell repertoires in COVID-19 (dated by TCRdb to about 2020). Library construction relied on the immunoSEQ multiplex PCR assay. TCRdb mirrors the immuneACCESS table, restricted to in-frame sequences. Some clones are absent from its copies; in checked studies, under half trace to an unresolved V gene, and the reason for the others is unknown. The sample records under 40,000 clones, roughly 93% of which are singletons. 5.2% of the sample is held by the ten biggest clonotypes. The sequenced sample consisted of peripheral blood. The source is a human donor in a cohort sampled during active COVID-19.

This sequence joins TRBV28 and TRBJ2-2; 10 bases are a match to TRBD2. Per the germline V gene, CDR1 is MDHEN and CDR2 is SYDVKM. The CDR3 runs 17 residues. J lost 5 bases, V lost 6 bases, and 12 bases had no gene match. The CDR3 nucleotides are TGTGCCAGCAGATACCCGAGCGGGGGGGCGGGAACCGGGGAGCTGTTTTTT. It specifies CASRYPSGGAGTGELFF.

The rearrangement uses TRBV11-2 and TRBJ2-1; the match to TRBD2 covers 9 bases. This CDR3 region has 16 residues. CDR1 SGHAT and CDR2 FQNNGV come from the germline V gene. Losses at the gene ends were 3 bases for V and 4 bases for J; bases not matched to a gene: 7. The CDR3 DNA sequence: TGTGCCAGCAGCTTGTTAGCGGGGGACGTTTACAATGAGCAGTTCTTC. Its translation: CASSLLAGDVYNEQFF.

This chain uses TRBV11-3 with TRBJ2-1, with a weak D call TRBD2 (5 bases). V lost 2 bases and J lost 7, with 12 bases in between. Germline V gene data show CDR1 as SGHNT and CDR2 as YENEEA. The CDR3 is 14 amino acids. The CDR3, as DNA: TGTGCCAGCAGCTTAATCGGAACGGGGAATGAGCAGTTCTTC. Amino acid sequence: CASSLIGTGNEQFF. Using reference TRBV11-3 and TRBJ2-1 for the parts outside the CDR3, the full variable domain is EAGVVQSPRYKIIEKKQPVAFWCNPISGHNTLYWYLQNLGQGPELLIRYENEEAVDDSQLPKDRFSAERLKGVDSTLKIQPAELGDSAVYLCASSLIGTGNEQFFGPGTRLTVL.

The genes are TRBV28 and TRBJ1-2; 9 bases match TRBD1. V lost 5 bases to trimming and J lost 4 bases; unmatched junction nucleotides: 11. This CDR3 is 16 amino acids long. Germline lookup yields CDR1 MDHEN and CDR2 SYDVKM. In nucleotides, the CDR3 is TGTGCCAGCAGTCCGACGGACAGGGGATCGTCCTATGGCTACACCTTC. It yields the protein CASSPTDRGSSYGYTF.

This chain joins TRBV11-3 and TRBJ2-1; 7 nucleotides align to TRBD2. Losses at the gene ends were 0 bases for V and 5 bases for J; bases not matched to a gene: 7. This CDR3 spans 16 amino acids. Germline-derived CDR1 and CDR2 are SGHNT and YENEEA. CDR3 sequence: CASSLDAPGRDNEQFF. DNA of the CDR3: TGTGCCAGCAGCTTAGACGCCCCGGGGAGGGACAATGAGCAGTTCTTC. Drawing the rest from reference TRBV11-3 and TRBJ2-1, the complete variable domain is EAGVVQSPRYKIIEKKQPVAFWCNPISGHNTLYWYLQNLGQGPELLIRYENEEAVDDSQLPKDRFSAERLKGVDSTLKIQPAELGDSAVYLCASSLDAPGRDNEQFFGPGTRLTVL.

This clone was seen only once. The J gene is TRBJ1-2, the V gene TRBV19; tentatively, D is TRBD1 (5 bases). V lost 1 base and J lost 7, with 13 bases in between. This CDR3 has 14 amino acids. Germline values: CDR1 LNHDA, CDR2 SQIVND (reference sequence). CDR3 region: CASSIVTGRRGYTF. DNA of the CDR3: TGTGCCAGTAGTATAGTTACAGGCCGGCGTGGCTACACCTTC.

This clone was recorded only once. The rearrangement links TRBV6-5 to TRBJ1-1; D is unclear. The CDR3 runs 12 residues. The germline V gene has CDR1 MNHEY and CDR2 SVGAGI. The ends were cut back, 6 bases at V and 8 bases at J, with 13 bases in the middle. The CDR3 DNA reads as TGTGCCAGCAGCCGGGCGGGGATCGAAGCTTTCTTT. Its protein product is CASSRAGIEAFF.

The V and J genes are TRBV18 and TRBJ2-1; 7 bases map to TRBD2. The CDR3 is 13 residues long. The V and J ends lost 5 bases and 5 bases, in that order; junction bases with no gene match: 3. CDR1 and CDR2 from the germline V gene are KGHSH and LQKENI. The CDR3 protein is CASSTSENNEQFF. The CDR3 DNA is TGTGCCAGCTCAACTAGCGAGAACAATGAGCAGTTCTTC.

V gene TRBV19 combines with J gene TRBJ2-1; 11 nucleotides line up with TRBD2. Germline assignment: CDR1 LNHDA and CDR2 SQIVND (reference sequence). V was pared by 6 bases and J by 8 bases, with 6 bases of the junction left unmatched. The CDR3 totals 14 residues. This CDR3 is CASSRLAGFHEQFF. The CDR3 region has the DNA TGTGCCAGTAGCCGACTAGCGGGATTCCATGAGCAGTTCTTC.

The CDR3 spells CAWWPAQATWDTQYF. DNA for the CDR3: TGTGCCTGGTGGCCAGCCCAGGCCACTTGGGATACGCAGTATTTT. V usage is TRBV30 and J usage is TRBJ2-3; no reliable D call. The CDR3 loop spans 15 amino acids. Germline CDR1 reads GTSNPN; CDR2 reads SVGIG (reference sequence). With 5 bases removed from V and 6 bases from J, the gap between germline ends came to 21 bases.

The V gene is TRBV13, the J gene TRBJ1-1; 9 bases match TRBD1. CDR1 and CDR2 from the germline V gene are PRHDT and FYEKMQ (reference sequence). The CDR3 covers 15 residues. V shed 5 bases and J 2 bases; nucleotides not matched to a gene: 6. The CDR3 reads CASSRPGQGNTEAFF. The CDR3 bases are TGTGCCAGCAGCCGGCCGGGACAGGGAAACACTGAAGCTTTCTTT. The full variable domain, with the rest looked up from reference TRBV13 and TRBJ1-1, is AAGVIQSPRHLIKEKRETATLKCYPIPRHDTVYWYQQGPGQDPQFLISFYEKMQSDKGSIPDRFSAQQFSDYHSELNMSSLELGDSALYFCASSRPGQGNTEAFFGQGTRLTVV.

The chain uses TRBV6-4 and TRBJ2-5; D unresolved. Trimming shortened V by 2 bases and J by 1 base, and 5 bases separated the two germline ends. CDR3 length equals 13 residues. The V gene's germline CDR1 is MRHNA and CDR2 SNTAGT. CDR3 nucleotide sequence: TGTGCCAGCAGTGACACAAGCCAAGAGACCCAGTACTTC. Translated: CASSDTSQETQYF.

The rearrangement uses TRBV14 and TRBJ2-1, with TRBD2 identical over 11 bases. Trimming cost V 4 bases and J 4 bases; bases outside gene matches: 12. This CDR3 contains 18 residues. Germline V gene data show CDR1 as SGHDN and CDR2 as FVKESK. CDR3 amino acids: CASSPGSSGRAYYNEQFF. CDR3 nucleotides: TGTGCCAGCAGCCCCGGAAGTAGCGGGAGGGCCTATTACAATGAGCAGTTCTTC.

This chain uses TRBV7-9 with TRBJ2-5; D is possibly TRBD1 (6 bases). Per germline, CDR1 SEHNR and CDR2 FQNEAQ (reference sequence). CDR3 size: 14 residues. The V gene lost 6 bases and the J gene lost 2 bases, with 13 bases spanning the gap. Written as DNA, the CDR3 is TGTGCCAGCAGGGACTGGACAGTTCAAGAGACCCAGTACTTC. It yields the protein CASRDWTVQETQYF.

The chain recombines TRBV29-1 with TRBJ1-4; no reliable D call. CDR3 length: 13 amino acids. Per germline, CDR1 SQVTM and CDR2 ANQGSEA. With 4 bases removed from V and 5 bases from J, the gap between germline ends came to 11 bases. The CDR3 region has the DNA TGCAGCGTTGGCGGAGTAACGAATGAAAAACTGTTTTTT. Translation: CSVGGVTNEKLFF.

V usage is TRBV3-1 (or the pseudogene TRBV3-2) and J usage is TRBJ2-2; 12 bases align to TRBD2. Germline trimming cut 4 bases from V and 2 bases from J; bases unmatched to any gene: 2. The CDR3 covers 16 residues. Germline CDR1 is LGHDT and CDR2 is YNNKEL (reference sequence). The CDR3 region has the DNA TGTGCCAGCAGCCCCGGACTAGCGGGAAACACCGGGGAGCTGTTTTTT. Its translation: CASSPGLAGNTGELFF.

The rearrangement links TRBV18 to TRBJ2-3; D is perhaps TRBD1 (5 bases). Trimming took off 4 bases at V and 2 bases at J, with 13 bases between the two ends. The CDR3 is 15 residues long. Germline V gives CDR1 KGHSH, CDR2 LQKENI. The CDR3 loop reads CASSRGREVTDTQYF. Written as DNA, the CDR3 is TGTGCCAGCTCACGGGGCCGTGAAGTCACAGATACGCAGTATTTT.

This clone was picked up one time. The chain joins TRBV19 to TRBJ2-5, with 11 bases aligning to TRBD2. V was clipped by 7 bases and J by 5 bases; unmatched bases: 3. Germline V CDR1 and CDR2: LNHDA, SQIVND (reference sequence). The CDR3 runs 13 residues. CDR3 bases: TGTGCCAGTAACCCTAGCGGGGGGGAGACCCAGTACTTC. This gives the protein CASNPSGGETQYF.

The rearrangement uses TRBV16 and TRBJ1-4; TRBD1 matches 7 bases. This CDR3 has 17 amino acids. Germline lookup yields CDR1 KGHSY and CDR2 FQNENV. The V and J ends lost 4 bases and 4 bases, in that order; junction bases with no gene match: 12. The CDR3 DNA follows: TGTGCCAGCAGCCCACAGGGGACTCGGAGGTTTAATGAAAAACTGTTTTTT. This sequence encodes CASSPQGTRRFNEKLFF.

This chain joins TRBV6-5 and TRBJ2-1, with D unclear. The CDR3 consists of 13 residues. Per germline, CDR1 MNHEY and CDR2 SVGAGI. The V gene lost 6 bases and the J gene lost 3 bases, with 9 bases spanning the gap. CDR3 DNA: TGTGCCAGCAGCCGGTCCGTCTACAATGAGCAGTTCTTC. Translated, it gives CASSRSVYNEQFF.

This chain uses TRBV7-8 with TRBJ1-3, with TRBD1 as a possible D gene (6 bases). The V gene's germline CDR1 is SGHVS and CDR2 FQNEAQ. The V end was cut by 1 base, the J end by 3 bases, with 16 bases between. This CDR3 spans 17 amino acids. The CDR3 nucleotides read TGTGCCAGCAGCTTAGAGGGGCAGGGGACCTTTGGAAACACCATATATTTT. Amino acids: CASSLEGQGTFGNTIYF.

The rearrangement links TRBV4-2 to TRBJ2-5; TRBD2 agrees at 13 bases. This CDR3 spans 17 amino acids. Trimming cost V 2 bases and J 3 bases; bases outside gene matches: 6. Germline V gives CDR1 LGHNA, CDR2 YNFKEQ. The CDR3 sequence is CASSQPHGTSGKETQYF. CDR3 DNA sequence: TGTGCCAGCAGCCAACCCCACGGGACTAGCGGGAAAGAGACCCAGTACTTC.

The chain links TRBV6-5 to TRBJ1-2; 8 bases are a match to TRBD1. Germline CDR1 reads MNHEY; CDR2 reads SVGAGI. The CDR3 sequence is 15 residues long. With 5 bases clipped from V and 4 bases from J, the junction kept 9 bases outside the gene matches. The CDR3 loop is CASSHGTGSPYGYTF. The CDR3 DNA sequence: TGTGCCAGCAGTCACGGGACAGGCAGTCCCTATGGCTACACCTTC.